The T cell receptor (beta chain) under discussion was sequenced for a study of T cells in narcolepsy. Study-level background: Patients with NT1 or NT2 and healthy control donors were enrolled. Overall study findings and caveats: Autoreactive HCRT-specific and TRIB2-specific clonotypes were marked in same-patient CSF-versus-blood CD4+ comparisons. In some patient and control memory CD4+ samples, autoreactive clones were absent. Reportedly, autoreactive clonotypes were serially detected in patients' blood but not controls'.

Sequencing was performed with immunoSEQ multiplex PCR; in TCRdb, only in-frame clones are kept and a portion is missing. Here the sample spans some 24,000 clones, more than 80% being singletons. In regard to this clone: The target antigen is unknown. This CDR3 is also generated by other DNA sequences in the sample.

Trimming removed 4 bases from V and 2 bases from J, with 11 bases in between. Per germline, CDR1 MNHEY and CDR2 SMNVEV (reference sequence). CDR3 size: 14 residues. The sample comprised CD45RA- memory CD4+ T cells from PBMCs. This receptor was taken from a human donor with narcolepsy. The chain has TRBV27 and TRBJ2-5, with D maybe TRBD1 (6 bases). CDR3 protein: CASSSTGLQETQYF. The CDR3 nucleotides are TGTGCCAGCAGTTCGACAGGTCTTCAAGAGACCCAGTACTTC.